The sequence of this TCR beta chain was determined in a study of shared clonotypes between healthy human individuals (dated by TCRdb to 2018 to 2020). The study in broad terms: A few men and a couple of women, aged 18 to 49 years, made up the cohort. To increase sequencing depth and limit assay-specific biases, TCR repertoire library preparation and sequencing were carried out by different laboratories using diverse techniques. Leukapheresis yielded between about 0.8 and 8.9 billion PBMCs per donor. Per donor, three plates each were used for CD4 naive and CD4 memory, two for CD8 naive, and one for CD8 memory. Blood TCR repertoires of four to six healthy adults were deeply sequenced to estimate repertoire size and the extent of clonotype sharing between individuals. General conclusions and limits of the study: Pairwise subsampling led to the expectation that sequencing depth would affect the degree of clonotype sharing among donors. Sampling was limited to blood, and TCR repertoires in tissue likely differ from TCR repertoires in blood. The genetic and exposure-history diversity represented was limited by the small number of donors. Across four donors, around 5.4% of naive CD4, approximately 3.6% of naive CD8, 2.3% of memory CD4, and 0.4% of memory CD8 clonotypes were shared. Estimated clonotype richness was generally larger for naive than for memory subsets. Compared with non-shared clonotypes, clonotypes shared by all four sorted-subset donors had higher generation probabilities. Rarefaction of sorted-subset datasets indicated incomplete sequencing despite the large sequencing depth.

The germline V and J ends show losses of 4 bases and 7 bases respectively, and no gene match explains 12 bases of the junction. Spanning cysteine to phenylalanine, the CDR3 consists of 15 amino acids. Only the CDR3 DNA stays, 45 bases, in frame from base 1. Based on the germline V gene (reference sequence), the CDR1 and CDR2 sequences are MNHNY and SVGAGI. The donors were healthy, HIV-negative adults with no recently reported acute infections or vaccinations. Every donor was a Caucasian adult residing in Nashville, Tennessee, USA. CD4+ T cells were enriched through magnetic negative selection, after which naive cells were positively selected on CD45RA and the remaining negative fraction served as the memory subset. After blood collection by leukapheresis, PBMCs were isolated using Ficoll-Histopaque density gradient centrifugation and then cryopreserved in the vapor phase of liquid nitrogen. Purity and quantity of every magnetically sorted T cell population were checked by analytical flow cytometry. From each sorted fraction, genomic DNA was isolated and quantified by UV absorbance on a Nanodrop 2000c.

This clone has a single count. Its target antigen remains unknown. No base qualities exist here, and no much larger clone lies one base off it. Using the deep immunoSEQ assay, multiplex PCR amplified TCR CDR3 regions from genomic DNA. Genomic DNA extracted from each cell subset was distributed evenly over all wells of several immunoSEQ 96-well plates, and each plate served as one replicate. For sorted subsets, each replicate PCR was loaded with 200 ng genomic DNA, equivalent to approximately 27,000 T cell genomes. The purified libraries were quantified using a Qubit 3.0 fluorometer, sized with a Bioanalyzer 2100, and then quantified again using the KAPA Library Quantification kit. Each immunoSEQ 96-well plate was sequenced on its own single-read 150-cycle Illumina NextSeq 550 flow cell. The paper's processing steps were these. The immunoSEQ output contained only junctional sequences without quality scores, so filtering could not match that applied to full-length reads. To assign V/J genes and CDR3, sequences were annotated using PyIR, a Python wrapper for IgBLAST v1.9, with IMGT germline references. Reads with weak V/J assignments (E-value above 1e-6), missing CDR3, stop codons, out-of-frame junctions, or ambiguous translated residues were removed. A V3J clonotype was defined by an identical inferred V gene, J gene, and CDR3 amino acid sequence. The percentage overlap between two repertoires was calculated by dividing the number of shared unique clonotypes by the size of the smaller repertoire. Three approaches were used to assess repertoire richness: RTK rarefaction, the Chao1 estimator, and Recon v2.1 estimates of unobserved clonotypes. Generation probabilities for all TCRbeta clonotypes obtained by the gDNA method from several donors were computed using OLGA. In its TCRdb copy, this immuneACCESS table keeps in-frame sequences only and misses some clones. Where compared with another copy, unresolved V genes explain less than half of these, and the others have no known cause. For V, J and clone size, that table is used; D and trimming come from the DNA. This sample comprises hundreds of thousands of clones, 90% to 97% of them detected only once. Roughly 0.06% of the sample goes to the ten largest clones.

This TCR came from a woman aged 25 to 39 in good health. This chain joins TRBV6-6 to TRBJ2-7; 8 central nucleotides agree with TRBD1. Material for sequencing was naive CD4+ T cells sorted from blood. Read against the paper, the sample's cell subset or site label means: CD45RA+ positively selected. The CDR3 reads CASSFLGDRGVEQYF. The DNA reads TGTGCCAGCAGTTTTTTAGGAGACAGGGGCGTGGAGCAGTACTTC.